This T cell receptor beta chain was captured in a study of cytomegalovirus exposure and HLA in healthy donors. Overall study: Most donors, 70% to 85% of over 300 genotyped, fell in the Caucasian-associated ancestry cluster. Findings and caveats of the study: Most of the TCR beta V segments (in an earlier analysis) were productive either about 90% or about 30% of the time.

The CDR3 has 15 amino acids. CDR1 SGDLS and CDR2 YYNGEE come from the germline V gene. Trimming removed 0 bases at V and 1 base at J, with 10 bases between. In the PCR, 60 Vbeta and 13 Jbeta primers were used. Here immunoSEQ multiplex PCR was the method, and the copy in TCRdb shows in-frame clones only, minus some. The sample yields just under 70,000 clones, more than 80% seen once. Points on this clone: Antigen specificity is unknown.

The rearrangement joins TRBV9 to TRBJ1-1, with D unclear. The receptor was isolated from a human donor in good health. The sequenced sample was PBMCs. DNA for the CDR3: TGTGCCAGCAGCGTAGTGGGAGGGTCGAACACTGAAGCTTTCTTT. Translated: CASSVVGGSNTEAFF.